The rows below give T cell receptor beta chains drawn from one sample of a study of control samples from healthy donors and cancer patients. The table came from immunoSEQ multiplex PCR; TCRdb's copy has only in-frame clones and leaves some out. The sample lists 150,000 to 200,000 clones, 75% to 95% occurring once. The sample was blood. These receptors all come from a woman between 35 and 50 years old in good health. Both conserved end residues are part of each CDR3. The D gene is left open where the match is weak. Part of the rows lack a size; the others show once, few, many or a class for expanded clones.

length	size	D	J	V	DNA	CDR3
13	.	.	TRBJ1-2	TRBV5-5	TGTGCCAGCAGCTTGGGGTGGACGGATGGCTACACCTTC	CASSLGWTDGYTF
14	.	.	TRBJ2-7	TRBV5-1	TGCGCCAGCAGCTTGAGAAGGGGATTGGACGAGCAGTACTTC	CASSLRRGLDEQYF
15	.	.	TRBJ2-5	TRBV7-6	TGTGCCAGCAGCTTAGGTGGGGGGCCTGGGGAGACCCAGTACTTC	CASSLGGGPGETQYF
16	.	.	TRBJ1-3	TRBV4-1	TGCGCCAGCTCGGGGCCGTTCCTCACGCTGGGAAACACCATATATTTT	CASSGPFLTLGNTIYF
16	.	.	TRBJ1-6	TRBV14	TGTGCCAGCAGGCAACACCCAGCGGCGGGTAATTCACCCCTCCACTTT	CASRQHPAAGNSPLHF
15	.	TRBD1	TRBJ2-7	TRBV5-1	TGCGCCAGCAGCTTGGAGGGGACAGCCTACTACGAGCAGTACTTC	CASSLEGTAYYEQYF
15	once	.	TRBJ2-1	TRBV3-1/TRBV3-2	TGTGCCAGCAGCCAAAAGAGGGGGGCGGTTGATGAGCAGTTCTTC	CASSQKRGAVDEQFF
13	.	.	TRBJ1-6	TRBV18	TGTGCCAGCTCACTACTAGGGGATTCACCCCTCCACTTT	CASSLLGDSPLHF
18	.	TRBD1	TRBJ1-1	TRBV27	TGTGCCAGCAGTAGATACACCGAAGGACAGGGGAGGAACGCTGAAGCTTTCTTT	CASSRYTEGQGRNAEAFF
15	.	TRBD2	TRBJ2-1	TRBV6-5	TGTGCCAGCTTTCGGACTAGCGGGGTAAACAATGAGCAGTTCTTC	CASFRTSGVNNEQFF
14	once	.	TRBJ1-2	TRBV9	TGTGCCAGCAGCGTAGACCCCGGGAGTGACGGCTACACCTTC	CASSVDPGSDGYTF
15	few	.	TRBJ1-5	TRBV28	TGTGCCAGCAGTTTAGCCCTTGGGGGGAATCAGCCCCAGCATTTT	CASSLALGGNQPQHF
16	.	.	TRBJ1-2	TRBV14	TGTGCCAGCAGCCAAGAGAGGCGTACTTTCCACTATGGCTACACCTTC	CASSQERRTFHYGYTF